The T cell receptor beta chain under discussion was sequenced for a study of shared clonotypes between healthy human individuals (dated by TCRdb to 2018 to 2021). Looking at the study overall: Three men and a couple of women, aged 18 to 49 years, made up the cohort. Between about 0.85 and 10 billion PBMCs per donor were obtained by leukapheresis. For each donor, CD4 naive and CD4 memory were each run on three plates, CD8 naive on two plates, and CD8 memory on one plate. To increase sequencing depth and limit assay-specific biases, TCR repertoire library preparation and sequencing were carried out by different laboratories using diverse techniques. To estimate repertoire size and how much clonotype sharing occurs between individuals, the study deeply sequenced the blood TCR repertoires of a handful of healthy adults. Study-wide conclusions, independent of this receptor: Larger estimated clonotype richness was generally found for naive subsets than for memory subsets. Sharing across a handful of donors was observed for around 5% of naive CD4, 3.5% of naive CD8, 2% to 2.5% of memory CD4, and roughly 0.43% of memory CD8 clonotypes. Incomplete sequencing was indicated by rarefaction of sorted-subset datasets, despite the large sequencing depth. Only blood was sampled, and tissue TCR repertoires likely differ from those in blood. Because the study included only a small number of donors, the genetic and exposure-history diversity represented was limited. Based on pairwise subsampling, the degree of clonotype sharing among donors was expected to be affected by sequencing depth. Compared with non-shared clonotypes, clonotypes shared by all four sorted-subset donors had higher generation probabilities.

Donors were healthy HIV-negative adults with no recently reported acute infections or vaccinations. Every donor was a Caucasian adult living in Nashville, Tennessee, USA. CD4+ T cells were enriched through magnetic negative selection, after which naive cells were positively selected on CD45RA and the remaining negative fraction served as the memory subset. After blood collection by leukapheresis, PBMCs were isolated using Ficoll-Histopaque density gradient centrifugation and then cryopreserved in the vapor phase of liquid nitrogen. Analytical flow cytometry was used to check the purity and quantity of every magnetically sorted T cell population. Genomic DNA was isolated from each sorted fraction and quantified by UV absorbance on a Nanodrop 2000c. Using the deep immunoSEQ assay, multiplex PCR amplified TCR CDR3 regions from genomic DNA. Extracted genomic DNA from each cell subset was distributed evenly across all wells of several immunoSEQ 96-well plates, and each plate was treated as a replicate. For sorted subsets, around 200 ng genomic DNA, equal to 30,000 to 35,000 T cell genomes, was loaded into each replicate PCR. Purified libraries were quantified with a Qubit 3.0 fluorometer, sized on a Bioanalyzer 2100, and re-quantified with the KAPA Library Quantification kit. Every immunoSEQ 96-well plate was sequenced on a dedicated single-read 150-cycle Illumina NextSeq 550 flow cell. In the paper's pipeline: Because the immunoSEQ output held only junctional sequences and lacked quality scores, the filtering could not match the filtering applied to full-length reads. To assign V/J genes and CDR3, sequences were annotated using PyIR, a Python wrapper for IgBLAST v1.9, with IMGT germline references. Reads were filtered out if the reads had weak V/J assignments (E-value above 1e-6), no CDR3, stop codons, out-of-frame junctions, or ambiguous translated residues. V3J clonotypes were defined by identical inferred V gene, J gene, and CDR3 amino acid sequence. The percentage overlap between two repertoires was calculated by dividing the number of shared unique clonotypes by the size of the smaller repertoire. RTK rarefaction, the Chao1 estimator, and Recon v2.1 estimates of unobserved clonotypes were used to assess repertoire richness. For all TCRbeta clonotypes obtained by the gDNA method from a few donors, generation probabilities were computed with OLGA. As stored in TCRdb, this immuneACCESS dataset retains in-frame rearrangements with V and J assigned. A fraction of the clones does not appear; measured against another copy, unresolved V genes explain less than half of the discrepancy, and the remainder lacks a known reason. Clone size and the V and J calls come from that table; the DNA yielded D and trimming. The table for this sample lists roughly 1,500,000 clones; approximately 98% of them were counted only once. The biggest ten clones account for about 0.4% of the sample.

Trimming removed 1 base from V and 3 bases from J, leaving 15 bases between the germline ends. The germline V gene (reference sequence) provides CDR1 LNHDA and CDR2 SQIVND. Taken from cysteine to phenylalanine, the CDR3 has 16 residues. Only CDR3 DNA remains: 48 bases, in frame from the first base. As to this clone: Its antigen target is currently unknown. The input lacks base qualities; no much larger clone sits a single base away.

Sequences were obtained from naive CD4+ T cells sorted from blood. Taken with the paper, the label for cell subset or site translates to: CD45RA+ positively selected. The sequence derives from a man aged 25 to 40 in good health. Here the chain combines TRBV19 and TRBJ1-1; TRBD1 is possibly the D segment (5 matching bases). This receptor carries the CDR3 CASSIGRGGTDTEAFF. The sequenced DNA: TGTGCCAGTAGTATAGGGCGTGGGGGTACGGACACTGAAGCTTTCTTT.